This T cell receptor (beta chain) derives from a study of blood T cells in healthy people across ages. It was with a sample-barcoded 5' primer and a J-beta primer mix that a second PCR of roughly 7 to 12 cycles was run. TCRdb used MiXCR to reprocess the 5' RACE reads, holding one entry per CDR3 protein. This table has over 950,000 distinct CDR3 sequences, roughly two fifths appearing once. V shed 8 bases, J shed 8 bases, and the junction held 20 bases outside the gene matches. The CDR3 runs to 16 residues. CDR1 and CDR2 (germline): ENHRY, SYGVKD. The genes are TRBV10-3 and TRBJ1-2; 7 nucleotides match TRBD1. Sequenced material: blood. This receptor was obtained from a man aged 18 to 30 in good health. CDR3 coding DNA: TGTGCCATCCAGGATAGCCGGGACAGCGGCACTTACGGCTACACCTTC. As protein: CAIQDSRDSGTYGYTF.